The 28 T cell receptor beta chains below come from one sample, sequenced in a study of PD-L1 blockade in urothelial cancer listed by TCRdb under 2017. Library method: the immunoSEQ multiplex PCR assay. TCRdb retrieved this table from immuneACCESS and kept in-frame rearrangements only. Not all clones are present; in checked studies, unresolved V genes account for under half, and no reason is known for the remainder. This sample gives some 120,000 clones in total; less than 85% of them show up just once. Together, the top ten hold around 3.2% of the sample. Read against the paper, the sample's time point label means: pretreatment peripheral blood. This specimen consisted of PBMCs, obtained around atezolizumab (anti-PD-L1) treatment. The receptor set was obtained from a man aged 50 to 60 with urothelial cancer.

J is TRBJ2-1 and V is TRBV11-2; TRBD1 is a possible D gene (5 bases). The V end lost 0 bases, the J end lost 8 bases, and 8 bases lay between the germline ends. The length of the CDR3 is 13 residues. Germline-derived CDR1 and CDR2 are SGHAT and FQNNGV. CDR3 nucleotide sequence: TGTGCCAGCAGCTTAGATAGGGGCTATGAGCAGTTCTTC. It translates to CASSLDRGYEQFF. The variable domain in full, completed from reference TRBV11-2 and TRBJ2-1, reads EAGVAQSPRYKIIEKRQSVAFWCNPISGHATLYWYQQILGQGPKLLIQFQNNGVVDDSQLPKDRFSAERLKGVDSTLKIQPAKLEDSAVYLCASSLDRGYEQFFGPGTRLTVL.

This clone was recorded a few times. CDR3 residues: CASSGRQLNTEAFF. The DNA for the CDR3 is TGTGCCAGCAGCGGACGACAGTTGAACACTGAAGCTTTCTTT. The chain links TRBV7-2 to TRBJ1-1; D possibly corresponds to TRBD1 (5 bases). This CDR3 region has 14 residues. Per the germline V gene, CDR1 is SGHTA and CDR2 is FQGNSA. With 5 bases removed from V and 0 bases from J, the gap between germline ends came to 10 bases. The full variable domain, its missing parts supplied by reference TRBV7-2 and TRBJ1-1, is GAGVSQSPSNKVTEKGKDVELRCDPISGHTALYWYRQSLGQGLEFLIYFQGNSAPDKSGLPSDRFSAERTGGSVSTLTIQRTQQEDSAVYLCASSGRQLNTEAFFGQGTRLTVV.

CDR3 amino acids: CAISGTESSYEQYF. The CDR3 region has the DNA TGTGCCATCAGCGGGACAGAGAGCTCCTACGAGCAGTACTTC. The gene calls are TRBV10-3 and TRBJ2-7; 7 nucleotides agree with TRBD1. In germline, CDR1 is ENHRY, CDR2 SYGVKD. V shed 6 bases, J shed 0 bases, and the junction held 5 bases outside the gene matches. The CDR3 loop spans 14 amino acids.

V and J are TRBV28 and TRBJ1-6; tentatively, D is TRBD1 (5 bases). CDR3 size: 13 residues. The V gene lost 8 bases and the J gene lost 8 bases, with 13 bases spanning the gap. The V gene's germline CDR1 is MDHEN and CDR2 SYDVKM. The CDR3 here is CASQGRADSPLHF. CDR3 DNA sequence: TGTGCCAGCCAGGGCAGGGCCGATTCACCCCTCCACTTT.

The count of this clone is one. V is TRBV2 and J is TRBJ2-2; D not certain. This CDR3 has 11 amino acids. Germline assignment: CDR1 SNHLY and CDR2 FYNNEI. V was shortened by 4 bases and J by 5 bases, with 2 bases between the two germline ends. The chain's CDR3 is CASSATGELFF. The DNA for the CDR3 is TGTGCCAGCAGTGCGACCGGGGAGCTGTTTTTT.

The CDR3: CASSPLTGGLAKNIQYF. CDR3 in DNA: TGCGCCAGCAGCCCACTTACAGGGGGCTTAGCCAAAAACATTCAGTACTTC. The rearrangement uses TRBV5-1 and TRBJ2-4; 9 bases are shared with TRBD1. In germline, CDR1 is SGHRS, CDR2 YFSETQ. After removal of 4 bases from V and 0 bases from J, the junction contained 8 bases not matched to a gene. The CDR3 loop spans 17 amino acids.

The J gene is TRBJ2-7, the V gene TRBV6-5, with D unclear. From germline, CDR1 is MNHEY and CDR2 SVGAGI. The V and J ends lost 4 bases and 2 bases respectively, with 15 bases between them. The CDR3 is made up of 15 amino acids. CDR3 residues: CASSFIVGAAYEQYF. CDR3 sequence (DNA): TGTGCCAGCAGTTTCATCGTCGGAGCAGCCTACGAGCAGTACTTC.

The V call is TRBV7-2, the J call TRBJ2-5, with a tentative D call TRBD1 (5 bases). Trimming took 5 bases from V and 1 from J, leaving 17 bases between them. This CDR3 has 16 residues. Germline V gives CDR1 SGHTA, CDR2 FQGNSA. CDR3 protein: CASSQRTKIAQETQYF. DNA of the CDR3: TGTGCCAGCAGCCAACGGACAAAAATCGCCCAAGAGACCCAGTACTTC.

This chain links TRBV5-1 with TRBJ2-5, with D possibly being TRBD1 (6 bases). The CDR3 extends over 15 amino acids. CDR1 and CDR2 from the germline V gene are SGHRS and YFSETQ. V lost 0 bases to trimming and J lost 3 bases, with 12 bases between them. The CDR3 loop reads CASSLGTDIEETQYF. CDR3 DNA: TGCGCCAGCAGCTTGGGGACAGACATAGAAGAGACCCAGTACTTC.

The chain has TRBV20-1 and TRBJ1-5; D remains ambiguous. The CDR3 contains 11 residues. The germline V gene has CDR1 DFQATT and CDR2 SNEGSKA (reference sequence). V lost 6 bases and J 4 bases, leaving 7 bases between the germline ends. In DNA form, the CDR3 reads TGCAGTGCAACAGAAAATCAGCCCCAGCATTTT. This encodes CSATENQPQHF.

The V gene is TRBV11-2, the J gene TRBJ2-3; 12 bases line up with TRBD2. Germline CDR1 and CDR2: SGHAT and FQNNGV. The CDR3 sequence is 18 residues long. The J segment lost 5 bases and the V segment lost 5 bases, leaving 14 bases of the junction unmatched. CDR3 region: CASSTGTSGPGGKDTQYF. The CDR3 bases are TGTGCCAGCAGCACCGGGACTAGCGGGCCCGGCGGAAAAGATACGCAGTATTTT.

This chain joins TRBV28 and TRBJ1-2; 8 bases line up with TRBD1. The CDR3 is 12 amino acids. The J segment lost 4 bases and the V segment lost 7 bases, leaving 2 bases of the junction unmatched. Per the germline V gene, CDR1 is MDHEN and CDR2 is SYDVKM. The CDR3 protein is CASITGGYGYTF. The CDR3, as DNA: TGTGCCAGCATAACAGGGGGCTATGGCTACACCTTC.

This clone has just a few counts. The V call is TRBV5-6, the J call TRBJ1-4, with 9 bases that match TRBD1. From germline, CDR1 is SGHDT and CDR2 YYEEEE. The CDR3 spans 15 residues. V was pared by 2 bases and J by 5 bases, with 4 bases of the junction left unmatched. CDR3 sequence reads: CASSFTGGENEKLFF. The CDR3 nucleotides are TGTGCCAGCAGCTTTACAGGGGGCGAGAATGAAAAACTGTTTTTT.

The chain links TRBV11-2 to TRBJ1-2; TRBD1 is a possible D gene (5 bases). The V end lost 0 bases, the J end lost 4 bases, and 18 bases lay between the germline ends. From germline, CDR1 is SGHAT and CDR2 FQNNGV. CDR3 length: 17 amino acids. CDR3 bases: TGTGCCAGCAGCTTAGATTCTTGGGGCAAGGGGTCCTATGGCTACACCTTC. This codes for CASSLDSWGKGSYGYTF. Drawing the rest from reference TRBV11-2 and TRBJ1-2, the complete variable domain is EAGVAQSPRYKIIEKRQSVAFWCNPISGHATLYWYQQILGQGPKLLIQFQNNGVVDDSQLPKDRFSAERLKGVDSTLKIQPAKLEDSAVYLCASSLDSWGKGSYGYTFGSGTRLTVV.

The chain carries TRBV7-9 and TRBJ1-2; D call uncertain. CDR3 size: 13 residues. Germline lookup yields CDR1 SEHNR and CDR2 FQNEAQ (reference sequence). Trimming cost V 5 bases and J 7 bases, with 14 bases left between them. The CDR3 region is CASSVEGGFGYTF. CDR3 nucleotide sequence: TGTGCCAGCAGCGTGGAGGGAGGGTTTGGCTACACCTTC.

This clone was counted a few times. The rearrangement links TRBV11-2 to TRBJ2-2, with a possible D match to TRBD2 (6 bases). V lost 2 bases, J lost 7 bases, and 17 bases lay in between. Germline V gives CDR1 SGHAT, CDR2 FQNNGV. This CDR3 has 16 residues. The CDR3 DNA reads as TGTGCCAGCAGCTTATCCGGGAGCTGGGAAAGCGGGGAGCTGTTTTTT. This sequence encodes CASSLSGSWESGELFF.

The chain has TRBV2 and TRBJ2-2, with a possible D match to TRBD2 (5 bases). CDR1 and CDR2 (germline): SNHLY, FYNNEI. V lost 4 bases to trimming and J lost 1 base, with 10 bases between them. The CDR3 runs 15 residues. CDR3 nucleotide sequence: TGTGCCAGCAGTGTTCGGGGTCAGAACACCGGGGAGCTGTTTTTT. This sequence encodes CASSVRGQNTGELFF.

This clone occurred once. The chain links TRBV7-9 to TRBJ2-1; tentatively, D is TRBD2 (5 bases). V gave up 5 bases and J gave up 1 base, with 9 bases separating them. The CDR3 runs to 14 residues. Germline loops: CDR1 SEHNR, CDR2 FQNEAQ (reference sequence). The CDR3, as DNA: TGTGCCAGCAGCCTTACTAGTTCCTACAATGAGCAGTTCTTC. Protein: CASSLTSSYNEQFF. The full variable domain, its missing parts supplied by reference TRBV7-9 and TRBJ2-1, is DTGVSQNPRHKITKRGQNVTFRCDPISEHNRLYWYRQTLGQGPEFLTYFQNEAQLEKSRLLSDRFSAERPKGSFSTLEIQRTEQGDSAMYLCASSLTSSYNEQFFGPGTRLTVL.

The chain has TRBV30 and TRBJ1-4; D is undetermined. This CDR3 comprises 12 residues. Germline lookup yields CDR1 GTSNPN and CDR2 SVGIG (reference sequence). V dropped 3 bases and J dropped 6 bases, with 8 bases sitting between them. The CDR3 DNA is TGTGCCTGGAGCCGGGGTGATGAAAAACTGTTTTTT. Translated, it gives CAWSRGDEKLFF.

This chain connects TRBV15 to TRBJ1-5; 8 nucleotides agree with TRBD1. V lost 4 bases to trimming and J lost 6 bases; unmatched junction nucleotides: 8. CDR1 LNHNV and CDR2 YYDKDF come from the germline V gene (reference sequence). The CDR3 has 15 residues. The CDR3 is CATSKAGQGLQPQHF. The CDR3 DNA sequence: TGTGCCACCAGCAAGGCAGGACAGGGACTTCAGCCCCAGCATTTT. Complete variable domain (other parts from reference TRBV15 and TRBJ1-5): DAMVIQNPRYQVTQFGKPVTLSCSQTLNHNVMYWYQQKSSQAPKLLFHYYDKDFNNEADTPDNFQSRRPNTSFCFLDIRSPGLGDTAMYLCATSKAGQGLQPQHFGDGTRLSIL.

CDR3 amino acids: CASADGLADTDTQYF. Written as DNA, the CDR3 is TGTGCCAGCGCAGACGGACTAGCGGACACAGATACGCAGTATTTT. This sequence joins TRBV27 and TRBJ2-3; 10 bases line up with TRBD2. There are 15 residues in the CDR3. Germline CDR1 reads MNHEY; CDR2 reads SMNVEV (reference sequence). The trim removed 8 bases at V and 2 bases at J, leaving 7 bases unmatched.

This chain uses TRBV5-6 with TRBJ1-4, with D uncertain. The germline gives CDR1 SGHDT, CDR2 YYEEEE. V shed 1 base and J shed 3 bases, with 7 bases lying between them. The CDR3 loop spans 14 amino acids. DNA of the CDR3: TGTGCCAGCAGCTTGTGGGCAGCTAATGAAAAACTGTTTTTT. It yields the protein CASSLWAANEKLFF. Combining the CDR3 with reference TRBV5-6 and TRBJ1-4 gives the whole variable domain DAGVTQSPTHLIKTRGQQVTLRCSPKSGHDTVSWYQQALGQGPQFIFQYYEEEERQRGNFPDRFSGHQFPNYSSELNVNALLLGDSALYLCASSLWAANEKLFFGSGTQLSVL.

The chain recombines TRBV15 with TRBJ2-3, with a tentative D call TRBD2 (5 bases). V was clipped by 1 base and J by 0 bases, with 14 bases between them. This CDR3 has 17 amino acids. Germline loops: CDR1 LNHNV, CDR2 YYDKDF (reference sequence). The CDR3 loop reads CATSRAGIAPSTDTQYF. DNA for the CDR3: TGTGCCACCAGCAGAGCGGGAATAGCGCCGAGCACAGATACGCAGTATTTT.

V usage is TRBV5-4 and J usage is TRBJ1-1; D may be TRBD1 (6 bases). Per germline, CDR1 SGHNT and CDR2 YYREEE (reference sequence). Trimming cost V 4 bases and J 0 bases, with 13 bases left between them. The CDR3 covers 15 residues. CDR3 in DNA: TGTGCCAGCAGCCGCGACAGGCCCATGAACACTGAAGCTTTCTTT. The encoded protein is CASSRDRPMNTEAFF.

The chain recombines TRBV5-4 with TRBJ1-2, with 11 bases identical to TRBD1. The germline gives CDR1 SGHNT, CDR2 YYREEE (reference sequence). This CDR3 contains 15 residues. The junction had 6 bases not matched to a gene; V was cut back by 0 bases and J by 8 bases. The CDR3: CASSLAGTGGQGYTF. The CDR3 DNA is TGTGCCAGCAGCTTGGCCGGGACAGGGGGTCAGGGCTACACCTTC.

The chain links TRBV28 to TRBJ1-2; maybe TRBD1 (5 bases). The V end was cut by 1 base, the J end by 10 bases, with 13 bases between. Germline V gene data show CDR1 as MDHEN and CDR2 as SYDVKM. The CDR3 is 13 residues long. For the CDR3, the DNA is TGTGCCAGCAGTTTATCGGGGGGGGGAGTCTACACCTTC. This codes for CASSLSGGGVYTF.

The chain has TRBV7-2 and TRBJ2-7; 9 bases line up with TRBD2. Germline CDR1 reads SGHTA; CDR2 reads FQGNSA. The CDR3 is 14 residues long. The ends lost 4 bases at V and 6 bases at J; junction bases unmatched: 7. CDR3 bases: TGTGCCAGCAGCTCCCCGGGACTAGCTAGCGAGCAGTACTTC. Protein product: CASSSPGLASEQYF.

J is TRBJ1-1 and V is TRBV19, with D perhaps TRBD1 (5 bases). V gave up 4 bases and J gave up 0 bases, with 9 bases separating them. CDR1 LNHDA and CDR2 SQIVND come from the germline V gene (reference sequence). CDR3 length: 14 amino acids. The CDR3: CASSSGGMNTEAFF. CDR3 coding DNA: TGTGCCAGTAGTAGCGGGGGTATGAACACTGAAGCTTTCTTT.